This T cell receptor beta chain stems from a study of regulatory T cells in long-lasting Graves disease. As for the study in general: The study counted Graves' disease as persistent given over 5 years of antithyroid drugs and positive TSH receptor antibodies. Notes on the study in general: It is possible that accuracy was reduced by the small size of the sample. Shared public clonotypes totalled 2,741 in persistent patients, compared with 966 in new patients.

There are many counts of this clonotype. Its matching antigen is unknown. Germline V CDR1 and CDR2: GTSNPN, SVGIG (reference sequence). The CDR3 extends over 15 amino acids. With 2 bases removed from V and 2 bases from J, the gap between germline ends came to 13 bases. Time point reported: persistent/refractory GD, antithyroid drugs over 5 years with positive TRAb. PBMC-derived RNA was used for the TCR library. The patients were drawn from one endocrinology department in Xi'an, China. iRepertoire HTBI primers and Arm-PCR of CDR3 regions built TCR beta libraries. TCRdb reanalysed the multiplex PCR reads using MiXCR and keeps one entry per CDR3 protein. The sample contains a few hundred thousand distinct CDR3 sequences, 20% to 25% of which appear only once.

V and J are TRBV30 and TRBJ1-5; a possible D gene is TRBD1 (5 bases). The sequencing here drew on peripheral blood mononuclear cells (PBMCs), taken when the disease was refractory, from a patient treated with antithyroid drugs. This receptor was obtained from a female donor with Graves disease. This CDR3 is CAWSPLGGGNQPQHF. The DNA for the CDR3 is TGTGCCTGGAGTCCCCTGGGAGGGGGCAATCAGCCCCAGCATTTT.